This T cell receptor beta chain was sequenced during a study of blood T cell repertoires in COVID-19. Across the whole study: Researchers got acute and convalescent COVID-19 samples from the United States, Italy and Spain.

TCRdb keeps only in-frame clones here, not all; method: immunoSEQ multiplex PCR. The table shows approximately 66,000 clones, with just under 90% occurring only once. The source is a man in his fifties or sixties with acute or convalescent COVID-19. The sample consisted of peripheral blood.

The CDR3, as DNA: TGTGCCAGCAGACGACAGGGGAGGTCTCTCGAGCAGTACTTC. Translating it yields CASRRQGRSLEQYF. The chain employs TRBV27 and TRBJ2-7, with 8 bases that match TRBD1. CDR3 length equals 14 residues. After removal of 6 bases from V and 6 bases from J, the junction contained 10 bases not matched to a gene. The germline CDR1 and CDR2 sequences are MNHEY and SMNVEV (reference sequence).